This TCR beta chain was recovered during a study of blood T cell repertoires in COVID-19. Study-wide context: The United States, Italy and Spain provided the acute and convalescent COVID-19 samples. From T cells, B-cell-depleted T cells, or PBMCs came the material, which was cDNA or gDNA.

The CDR3 extends over 15 amino acids. CDR1 is SGHNT, CDR2 YENEEA, per germline. Between the trimmed V and J ends, which lost 1 base and 3 bases, there was a span of 9 bases. Authors' processing steps: For nucleated cells, counts were estimated from reference gene primer amplification. Repertoires were generated with immunoSEQ multiplex PCR, while TCRdb's copy carries only in-frame clones and drops some. The D gene and trimming were derived from the DNA, and the V and J assignments and clone size from that table. The repertoire holds 300,000 or so clones, with around 87% as singletons. The sequencing input was peripheral blood. The receptor comes from a woman between 45 and 65 years old who had recovered from COVID-19. This chain connects TRBV11-3 to TRBJ2-2, with D possibly being TRBD1 (5 bases). The CDR3 is CASSLGGRYTGELFF. For the CDR3, the DNA is TGTGCCAGCAGCTTAGGGGGCAGATACACCGGGGAGCTGTTTTTT.